This T cell receptor beta chain was identified during a study of blood T cell repertoires in COVID-19. Study-wide context: The United States, Italy and Spain provided the acute and convalescent COVID-19 samples. Sources were T cells, B-cell-depleted T cells, or PBMCs; the material itself was cDNA or gDNA.

The germline V and J ends were trimmed by 2 bases and 5 bases, with 7 bases remaining between them. The germline CDR1 and CDR2 sequences are MNHEY and SVGAGI. CDR3 length: 14 amino acids. In the original processing: Amplification with reference gene primers provided the estimates of nucleated cell counts. Only in-frame clones appear in the TCRdb table, and some are missing; sequencing was by immunoSEQ multiplex PCR. The D gene and trimming were derived from the DNA, and the V and J assignments and clone size from that table. The sample holds some 100,000 clones, approximately 91% seen once. The chain carries TRBV6-5 and TRBJ1-6; possible D gene TRBD1, 6 bases. The clonotype comes from a woman aged 55 to 70 with acute or convalescent COVID-19. Sample: peripheral blood. The CDR3 nucleotides read TGTGCCAGCAGTTACCGACAGGATAATTCACCCCTCCACTTT. Translating it yields CASSYRQDNSPLHF.